These 7 T cell receptor beta chains were sequenced from one sample in a study of monozygotic twins with inflammatory bowel disease. TCRdb re-called the 5' RACE reads, yielding one record per CDR3 amino acid sequence without DNA. This sample's table has around 190,000 distinct CDR3 sequences. Sequenced: blood. The receptors were sampled from a human donor with ulcerative colitis or Crohn's disease, or a healthy co-twin of an affected twin (not recorded which).

The CDR3 loop is CASSVGITGELFF. The chain joins TRBV9 to TRBJ2-2. The germline V gene encodes CDR1 SGDLS and CDR2 YYNGEE. The CDR3 runs to 13 residues.

The chain has TRBV3-1 and TRBJ2-1. The germline gives CDR1 LGHDT, CDR2 YNNKEL (reference sequence). There are 15 residues in the CDR3. Here the CDR3 reads CASSQTWGFYNEQFF.

J is TRBJ2-1 and V is TRBV7-6; TCRdb's D call, TRBD1, is unchecked because there is no DNA. The CDR3 is 15 amino acids. Germline CDR1 reads SGHVS; CDR2 reads FNYEAQ. The CDR3 protein is CASSLIRGGYNEQFF.

J is TRBJ2-2 and V is TRBV12-3 or TRBV12-4; TCRdb designates TRBD1, a call that cannot be tested without DNA. The CDR3 sequence is 13 residues long. The CDR3 here is CASNLGGPGELFF.

This chain joins TRBV2 and TRBJ2-7; without DNA, the TCRdb call of TRBD1 cannot be checked. The CDR3 length is 11 residues. Germline V gene lookup returns CDR1 SNHLY and CDR2 FYNNEI. CDR3 in amino acids: CASRQSEEQYF.

The chain combines TRBV20-1 with TRBJ2-1; TCRdb indicates TRBD1, and absent DNA this call remains unverified. This CDR3 comprises 14 residues. The germline V gene encodes CDR1 DFQATT and CDR2 SNEGSKA (reference sequence). Here the CDR3 reads CSARGGGNYNEQFF.

The chain combines TRBV20-1 with TRBJ1-3. Looked up from germline, CDR1 is DFQATT and CDR2 is SNEGSKA (reference sequence). The CDR3 spans 14 residues. The CDR3: CSARDILLGNTIYF.